These T cell receptor beta chains were read from a single sample in a study of blood T cell repertoires in COVID-19. TCRdb's table, derived via immunoSEQ multiplex PCR, lists solely in-frame clones and lacks some. The sample contains under 200,000 clones, roughly 90% of which appear only once. Sequences were obtained from peripheral blood. These receptors were collected from a man between 18 and 35 years old with acute or convalescent COVID-19. CDR3s include the opening cysteine and the closing phenylalanine or tryptophan. D genes are given only for firm matches. Clone size is given for some rows only: seen once, a few or many times, or a class if the clone is expanded.

v_call: TRBV19
j_call: TRBJ2-3
d_call: TRBD1
clone_size: NA
cdr3_nt: TGTGCCAGTACCCTGACAGGGGCCGCCCTAACAGATACGCAGTATTTT
cdr3_aa: CASTLTGAALTDTQYF

v_call: TRBV9
j_call: TRBJ1-2
d_call: TRBD1
clone_size: NA
cdr3_nt: TGTGCCAGCAGCGGCGGGACAGGGAATTTTGGCTACACCTTC
cdr3_aa: CASSGGTGNFGYTF

v_call: TRBV5-1
j_call: TRBJ1-4
d_call: NA
clone_size: NA
cdr3_nt: TGCGCCAGCAGCCCAGGGGAAACTAATGAAAAACTGTTTTTT
cdr3_aa: CASSPGETNEKLFF

v_call: TRBV2
j_call: TRBJ2-7
d_call: TRBD1
clone_size: once
cdr3_nt: TGTGCCAGCAAACAGGGGGCGAGAGAGCAGTACTTC
cdr3_aa: CASKQGAREQYF

v_call: TRBV11-2
j_call: TRBJ1-2
d_call: NA
clone_size: NA
cdr3_nt: TGTGCCAGCAGCTTAGGGACTTATGGCTACACCTTC
cdr3_aa: CASSLGTYGYTF

v_call: TRBV19
j_call: TRBJ1-6
d_call: TRBD1
clone_size: NA
cdr3_nt: TGTGCCAGTAGTATGAGGGCCGGGACAGGAGGATCACCCCTCCACTTT
cdr3_aa: CASSMRAGTGGSPLHF

v_call: TRBV6-5
j_call: TRBJ1-1
d_call: NA
clone_size: NA
cdr3_nt: TGTGCCAGCAGGGACGGGGGAATACTTGAAGCTTTCTTT
cdr3_aa: CASRDGGILEAFF

v_call: TRBV12-3/TRBV12-4
j_call: TRBJ1-1
d_call: TRBD1
clone_size: NA
cdr3_nt: TGTGCCACCAAGCCGGGACAGTTCACTGAAGCTTTCTTT
cdr3_aa: CATKPGQFTEAFF

v_call: TRBV30
j_call: TRBJ1-3
d_call: TRBD1
clone_size: once
cdr3_nt: TGTGCCTGGAGTTTTGACAGGGTTGGAAACACCATATATTTT
cdr3_aa: CAWSFDRVGNTIYF

v_call: TRBV30
j_call: TRBJ2-2
d_call: NA
clone_size: NA
cdr3_nt: TGTGCCAACCGGGACAACTTATACACCGGGGAGCTGTTTTTT
cdr3_aa: CANRDNLYTGELFF

v_call: TRBV5-1
j_call: TRBJ2-1
d_call: TRBD1
clone_size: NA
cdr3_nt: TGCGCCAGCAGTTTTACACCGGGACAGGGGCGCAATGAGCAGTTCTTC
cdr3_aa: CASSFTPGQGRNEQFF

v_call: TRBV6-5
j_call: TRBJ1-2
d_call: NA
clone_size: few
cdr3_nt: TGTGCCAGCAGCCCCACCGCCAGCTATGGCTACACCTTC
cdr3_aa: CASSPTASYGYTF

v_call: TRBV6-6
j_call: TRBJ1-1
d_call: TRBD1
clone_size: NA
cdr3_nt: TGTGCCAGCACACGGACAGGTGGCACTGAAGCTTTCTTT
cdr3_aa: CASTRTGGTEAFF

v_call: TRBV9
j_call: TRBJ2-5
d_call: NA
clone_size: once
cdr3_nt: TGTGCCAGCAGCGTAGGGCTGCAAGAGACCCAGTACTTC
cdr3_aa: CASSVGLQETQYF

v_call: TRBV4-2
j_call: TRBJ1-2
d_call: NA
clone_size: NA
cdr3_nt: TGTGCCAGCAGCCAAGAAAAACAGGACTATGGCTACACCTTC
cdr3_aa: CASSQEKQDYGYTF

v_call: TRBV9
j_call: TRBJ2-1
d_call: TRBD2
clone_size: NA
cdr3_nt: TGTGCCAGCAGCGCTAGGACTAGCGGGATTGCCTACAATGAGCAGTTCTTC
cdr3_aa: CASSARTSGIAYNEQFF

v_call: TRBV18
j_call: TRBJ2-1
d_call: TRBD1
clone_size: NA
cdr3_nt: TGTGCCAGCTCGCCGAGACAGGGGTACGCCGATGAGCAGTTCTTC
cdr3_aa: CASSPRQGYADEQFF

v_call: TRBV5-1
j_call: TRBJ2-1
d_call: NA
clone_size: NA
cdr3_nt: TGCGCCAGCAGCCTATCGGACAGCGCTTACAATGAGCAGTTCTTC
cdr3_aa: CASSLSDSAYNEQFF

v_call: TRBV3-1/TRBV3-2
j_call: TRBJ1-6
d_call: TRBD1
clone_size: NA
cdr3_nt: TGTGCCAGCAGCCAAGAATTACGGAGGGGGCAGTTTTCACCCCTCCACTTT
cdr3_aa: CASSQELRRGQFSPLHF

v_call: TRBV12-5
j_call: TRBJ2-5
d_call: NA
clone_size: NA
cdr3_nt: TGTGCTAGTGGTCCTGCCATGACAAAGACCCAGTACTTC
cdr3_aa: CASGPAMTKTQYF

v_call: TRBV9
j_call: TRBJ2-7
d_call: TRBD2
clone_size: once
cdr3_nt: TGTGCCAGCAGCCGGACTAGCGGGAGTTCCTACGAGCAGTACTTC
cdr3_aa: CASSRTSGSSYEQYF

v_call: TRBV6-5
j_call: TRBJ2-4
d_call: NA
clone_size: once
cdr3_nt: TGTGCCAGCAGCCCGGGGCAGGGGAAAAACATTCAGTACTTC
cdr3_aa: CASSPGQGKNIQYF

v_call: TRBV4-2
j_call: TRBJ1-1
d_call: TRBD1
clone_size: NA
cdr3_nt: TGTGCCAGCAGCCAAGATGCCCTGACAGGGACGACTGAAGCTTTCTTT
cdr3_aa: CASSQDALTGTTEAFF

v_call: TRBV5-1
j_call: TRBJ2-4
d_call: NA
clone_size: NA
cdr3_nt: TGCGCCAGCAGCCCAGGACAGATAAGAGCCAAAAACATTCAGTACTTC
cdr3_aa: CASSPGQIRAKNIQYF

v_call: TRBV19
j_call: TRBJ1-1
d_call: TRBD1
clone_size: NA
cdr3_nt: TGTGCCAGTAACCCGGGACTTGACAGGGTTGCTTTCTTT
cdr3_aa: CASNPGLDRVAFF

v_call: TRBV7-9
j_call: TRBJ1-1
d_call: TRBD1
clone_size: NA
cdr3_nt: TGTGCCAGCAGCCGGACCGGGACAGGGCCGAACACTGAAGCTTTCTTT
cdr3_aa: CASSRTGTGPNTEAFF

v_call: TRBV27
j_call: TRBJ1-5
d_call: TRBD1
clone_size: NA
cdr3_nt: TGTGCCAGCAGTAAACGGGACAGGGGGGGAGGTCAGCCCCAGCATTTT
cdr3_aa: CASSKRDRGGGQPQHF

v_call: TRBV18
j_call: TRBJ1-5
d_call: TRBD1
clone_size: NA
cdr3_nt: TGTGCCAGCTCACCCCGGGCAGGGGGCGCGGATCAGCCCCAGCATTTT
cdr3_aa: CASSPRAGGADQPQHF

v_call: TRBV6-5
j_call: TRBJ2-7
d_call: TRBD2
clone_size: NA
cdr3_nt: TGTGCCAGCAGCCCACTAGCGGGAGGCTACGAGCAGTACTTC
cdr3_aa: CASSPLAGGYEQYF

v_call: TRBV6-5
j_call: TRBJ2-7
d_call: TRBD2
clone_size: NA
cdr3_nt: TGTGCCAGCAGTTACTCGGGACTAGGGGCCCACGAGCAGTACTTC
cdr3_aa: CASSYSGLGAHEQYF

v_call: TRBV14
j_call: TRBJ2-1
d_call: NA
clone_size: NA
cdr3_nt: TGTGCCAGCAGCCAGTTAGGGGCCGACCGGGGGAATGAGCAGTTCTTC
cdr3_aa: CASSQLGADRGNEQFF

v_call: TRBV27
j_call: TRBJ2-2
d_call: NA
clone_size: NA
cdr3_nt: TGTGCCAGCAGTTCCCGACGGCCCCAGGACACCGGGGAGCTGTTTTTT
cdr3_aa: CASSSRRPQDTGELFF

v_call: TRBV20-1
j_call: TRBJ2-7
d_call: NA
clone_size: NA
cdr3_nt: TGCAGTGCTAGTGAGGGGGGGTTATCCGAGCAGTACTTC
cdr3_aa: CSASEGGLSEQYF

v_call: TRBV30
j_call: TRBJ1-2
d_call: NA
clone_size: NA
cdr3_nt: TGTGCCTGGAATTCGGCAGGGGATGGCTACACCTTC
cdr3_aa: CAWNSAGDGYTF

v_call: TRBV12-3/TRBV12-4
j_call: TRBJ2-2
d_call: NA
clone_size: NA
cdr3_nt: TGTGCCAGCAGACCCGGTCCTTTCGGGGAGCTGTTTTTT
cdr3_aa: CASRPGPFGELFF

v_call: TRBV5-1
j_call: TRBJ1-5
d_call: NA
clone_size: NA
cdr3_nt: TGCGCCAGCAGCTTGGTAGCTGGGAGCGATCAGCCCCAGCATTTT
cdr3_aa: CASSLVAGSDQPQHF

v_call: TRBV30
j_call: TRBJ2-3
d_call: TRBD2
clone_size: NA
cdr3_nt: TGTGCCTGGAGTGTTGGCGGGGGGGGTGATACGCAGTATTTT
cdr3_aa: CAWSVGGGGDTQYF

v_call: TRBV19
j_call: TRBJ1-4
d_call: TRBD1
clone_size: NA
cdr3_nt: TGTGCCAGTAGGCGACAGGGGACCTCAACTAATGAAAAACTGTTTTTT
cdr3_aa: CASRRQGTSTNEKLFF

v_call: TRBV2
j_call: TRBJ2-7
d_call: TRBD1
clone_size: few
cdr3_nt: TGTGCCAGCAGTTCCGGGACAGGGGGCTCGCGGTCCTACGAGCAGTACTTC
cdr3_aa: CASSSGTGGSRSYEQYF

v_call: TRBV7-2
j_call: TRBJ2-3
d_call: NA
clone_size: NA
cdr3_nt: TGTGCCAGCAGCTTCCAGGGATCAGATACGCAGTATTTT
cdr3_aa: CASSFQGSDTQYF

v_call: TRBV5-1
j_call: TRBJ2-7
d_call: NA
clone_size: NA
cdr3_nt: TGCGCCAGCAGCTTAGCCGGGTCCCAGGGGGAGCAGTACTTC
cdr3_aa: CASSLAGSQGEQYF

v_call: TRBV14
j_call: TRBJ1-1
d_call: NA
clone_size: NA
cdr3_nt: TGTGCCAGCAGCTCCTATATGAACACTGAAGCTTTCTTT
cdr3_aa: CASSSYMNTEAFF

v_call: TRBV27
j_call: TRBJ1-2
d_call: NA
clone_size: once
cdr3_nt: TGTGCCACCAAAAGTCTCACTCAAGCTAACTATGGCTACACCTTC
cdr3_aa: CATKSLTQANYGYTF

v_call: TRBV3-1/TRBV3-2
j_call: TRBJ1-6
d_call: NA
clone_size: NA
cdr3_nt: TGTGCCAGCAGCCAAGGGCAGGGTTCTAATTCACCCCTCCACTTT
cdr3_aa: CASSQGQGSNSPLHF

v_call: TRBV7-9
j_call: TRBJ2-7
d_call: NA
clone_size: NA
cdr3_nt: TGTGCCAGCAGCTCCGTAAGACTAGTCACGATCTACGAGCAGTACTTC
cdr3_aa: CASSSVRLVTIYEQYF

v_call: TRBV6-1
j_call: TRBJ1-2
d_call: NA
clone_size: NA
cdr3_nt: TGTGCCAGCAGTGAGAGACACAACTATGGCTACACCTTC
cdr3_aa: CASSERHNYGYTF

v_call: TRBV18
j_call: TRBJ1-1
d_call: NA
clone_size: NA
cdr3_nt: TGTGCCAGCTCACCGTCGACAGGGAACACTGAAGCTTTCTTT
cdr3_aa: CASSPSTGNTEAFF

v_call: TRBV7-6
j_call: TRBJ2-6
d_call: TRBD1
clone_size: NA
cdr3_nt: TGTGCCAGCAGCTTAGAGGACAGGGGAACTGGGGCCAACGTCCTGACTTTC
cdr3_aa: CASSLEDRGTGANVLTF

v_call: TRBV5-6
j_call: TRBJ2-7
d_call: NA
clone_size: once
cdr3_nt: TGTGCCAGCAGCTTCGGGACTGATACCTACGAGCAGTACTTC
cdr3_aa: CASSFGTDTYEQYF

v_call: TRBV2
j_call: TRBJ1-2
d_call: NA
clone_size: once
cdr3_nt: TGTGCCAGCTACTTAAGGACAGTCTATGGCTACACCTTC
cdr3_aa: CASYLRTVYGYTF

v_call: TRBV14
j_call: TRBJ1-5
d_call: NA
clone_size: NA
cdr3_nt: TGTGCCAGCAGCGCAGGAGGGGATGGGAAGAAGCAGCCCCAGCATTTT
cdr3_aa: CASSAGGDGKKQPQHF

v_call: TRBV14
j_call: TRBJ1-1
d_call: NA
clone_size: NA
cdr3_nt: TGTGCCAGCAGCCAAGGAGGTGGGACTTTACGAAACACTGAAGCTTTCTTT
cdr3_aa: CASSQGGGTLRNTEAFF

v_call: TRBV19
j_call: TRBJ2-5
d_call: NA
clone_size: NA
cdr3_nt: TGTGCCAGTAGTATAGATCGGCTAGGAGGAGGAGAGACCCAGTACTTC
cdr3_aa: CASSIDRLGGGETQYF

v_call: TRBV6-1
j_call: TRBJ2-1
d_call: TRBD2
clone_size: NA
cdr3_nt: TGTGCCAGCAGTGAAGGGTATCAGGGAAATTTAGGCGGGAGGACTGGCGGGTTCTTC
cdr3_aa: CASSEGYQGNLGGRTGGFF

v_call: TRBV25-1
j_call: TRBJ1-2
d_call: NA
clone_size: NA
cdr3_nt: TGTGCCAGCAGTGAAAGAGGTCATCCGACCCTTGGGTACACCTTC
cdr3_aa: CASSERGHPTLGYTF

v_call: TRBV27
j_call: TRBJ1-4
d_call: TRBD1
clone_size: NA
cdr3_nt: TGTGCCAGCAGCTCTGACAGGGATATTGCAACTAATGAAAAACTGTTTTTT
cdr3_aa: CASSSDRDIATNEKLFF

v_call: TRBV11-2
j_call: TRBJ2-5
d_call: TRBD2
clone_size: NA
cdr3_nt: TGTGCCAGCAGCTTAGGGGCTAGCGGAGGGAGAGAGACCCAGTACTTC
cdr3_aa: CASSLGASGGRETQYF

v_call: TRBV5-1
j_call: TRBJ2-1
d_call: TRBD2
clone_size: NA
cdr3_nt: TGCGCCAGCAGCTTGAGGACTAGCGGGGGCAATTACAATGTCTATGAGCAGTTCTTC
cdr3_aa: CASSLRTSGGNYNVYEQFF

v_call: TRBV20-1
j_call: TRBJ2-1
d_call: TRBD2
clone_size: NA
cdr3_nt: TGCAGTGCTAGTGTAGCGGGTCCGCGGTACAATGAGCAGTTCTTC
cdr3_aa: CSASVAGPRYNEQFF